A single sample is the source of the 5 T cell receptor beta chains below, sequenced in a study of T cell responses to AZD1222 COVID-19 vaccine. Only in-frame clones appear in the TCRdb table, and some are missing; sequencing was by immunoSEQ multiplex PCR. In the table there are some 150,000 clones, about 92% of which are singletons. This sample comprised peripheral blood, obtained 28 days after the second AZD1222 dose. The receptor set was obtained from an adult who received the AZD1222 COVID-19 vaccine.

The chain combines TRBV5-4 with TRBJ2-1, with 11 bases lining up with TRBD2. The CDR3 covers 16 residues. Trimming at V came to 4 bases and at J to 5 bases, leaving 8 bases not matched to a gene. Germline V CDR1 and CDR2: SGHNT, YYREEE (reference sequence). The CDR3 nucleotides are TGTGCCAGCAGCAATACGACTAGCGGGGTCCACAATGAGCAGTTCTTC. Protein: CASSNTTSGVHNEQFF. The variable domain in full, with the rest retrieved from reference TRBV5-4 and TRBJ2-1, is ETGVTQSPTHLIKTRGQQVTLRCSSQSGHNTVSWYQQALGQGPQFIFQYYREEENGRGNFPPRFSGLQFPNYSSELNVNALELDDSALYLCASSNTTSGVHNEQFFGPGTRLTVL.

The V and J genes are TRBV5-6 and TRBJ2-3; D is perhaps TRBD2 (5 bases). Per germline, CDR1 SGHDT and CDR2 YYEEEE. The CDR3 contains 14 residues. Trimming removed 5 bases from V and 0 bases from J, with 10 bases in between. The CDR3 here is CASRASGSTDTQYF. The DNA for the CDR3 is TGTGCCAGCAGAGCGAGCGGAAGCACAGATACGCAGTATTTT.

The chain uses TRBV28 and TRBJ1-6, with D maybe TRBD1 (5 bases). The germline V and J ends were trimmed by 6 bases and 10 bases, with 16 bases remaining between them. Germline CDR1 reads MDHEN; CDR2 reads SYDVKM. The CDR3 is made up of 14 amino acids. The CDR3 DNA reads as TGTGCCAGCAGCCGGACATTGGTGGAATCACCCCTCCACTTT. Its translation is CASSRTLVESPLHF.

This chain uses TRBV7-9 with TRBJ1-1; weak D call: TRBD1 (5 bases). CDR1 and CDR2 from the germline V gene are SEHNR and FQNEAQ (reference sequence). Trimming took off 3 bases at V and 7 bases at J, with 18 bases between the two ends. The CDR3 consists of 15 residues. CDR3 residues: CASSFGDGRADEAFF. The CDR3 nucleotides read TGTGCCAGCAGCTTCGGGGACGGAAGAGCAGATGAAGCTTTCTTT. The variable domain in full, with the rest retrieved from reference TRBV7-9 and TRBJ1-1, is DTGVSQNPRHKITKRGQNVTFRCDPISEHNRLYWYRQTLGQGPEFLTYFQNEAQLEKSRLLSDRFSAERPKGSFSTLEIQRTEQGDSAMYLCASSFGDGRADEAFFGQGTRLTVV.

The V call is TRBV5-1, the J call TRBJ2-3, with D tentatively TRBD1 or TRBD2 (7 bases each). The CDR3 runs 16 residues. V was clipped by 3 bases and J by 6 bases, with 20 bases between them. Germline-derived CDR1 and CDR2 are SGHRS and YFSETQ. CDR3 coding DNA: TGCGCCAGCAGCTGGGAGGGGGCGACCAGGACGGATACGCAGTATTTT. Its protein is CASSWEGATRTDTQYF.